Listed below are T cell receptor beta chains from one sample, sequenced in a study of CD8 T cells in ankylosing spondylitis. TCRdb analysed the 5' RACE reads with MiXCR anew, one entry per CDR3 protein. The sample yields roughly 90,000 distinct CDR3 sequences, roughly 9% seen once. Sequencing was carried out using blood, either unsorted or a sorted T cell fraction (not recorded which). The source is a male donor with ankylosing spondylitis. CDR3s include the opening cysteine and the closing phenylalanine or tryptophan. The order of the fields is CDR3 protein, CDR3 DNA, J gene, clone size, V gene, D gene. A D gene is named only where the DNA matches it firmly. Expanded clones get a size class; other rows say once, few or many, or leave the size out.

CASSPSLDTIYF TGTGCCAGCAGCCCATCCTTGGACACCATATATTTT TRBJ1-3 . TRBV9 .
CASSVAGNEQFF TGTGCCAGCAGCGTAGCGGGGAATGAGCAGTTCTTC TRBJ2-1 many TRBV9 .
CASSLGGWYEQYF TGCGCCAGCAGCTTAGGGGGCTGGTACGAGCAGTACTTC TRBJ2-7 few TRBV5-1 TRBD1
CASSLSQDNYGYTF TGTGCCAGCAGTTTATCTCAGGACAACTATGGCTACACCTTC TRBJ1-2 few TRBV27 .
CASSVLYSSTDTQYF TGTGCCAGCAGCGTACTATACTCTAGCACAGATACGCAGTATTTT TRBJ2-3 . TRBV9 .
CASSEGLGSYEQYF TGTGCCAGCAGTGAAGGATTAGGTTCCTACGAGCAGTACTTC TRBJ2-7 . TRBV2 .
CASSAGLGYNEQFF TGTGCCAGCAGCGCGGGACTGGGATACAATGAGCAGTTCTTC TRBJ2-1 . TRBV5-6 .
CSASEGSWVDEQFF TGCAGTGCTAGCGAGGGGTCCTGGGTCGATGAGCAGTTCTTC TRBJ2-1 many TRBV20-1 .
CASSIDPASTDTQYF TGTGCCAGTAGTATAGACCCAGCGAGCACAGATACGCAGTATTTT TRBJ2-3 . TRBV19 .
CSARDLAESYNEQFF TGCAGTGCTAGAGACCTAGCGGAATCCTACAATGAGCAGTTCTTC TRBJ2-1 few TRBV20-1 TRBD2
CASSYNPAERTGVNSPLHF TGTGCCAGCAGTTACAATCCCGCCGAGAGGACAGGGGTGAATTCACCCCTCCACTTT TRBJ1-6 many TRBV6-2/TRBV6-3 TRBD1
CASSPMGGSSSYNEQFF TGCGCCAGCAGCCCAATGGGGGGATCCAGCTCCTACAATGAGCAGTTCTTC TRBJ2-1 medium-sized TRBV4-1 .
CASSFRQAYEQYF TGTGCCAGCAGTTTCCGACAGGCCTACGAGCAGTACTTC TRBJ2-7 . TRBV6-5 .
CASSTGQFNQPQHF TGTGCCAGCAGTACGGGACAGTTTAATCAGCCCCAGCATTTT TRBJ1-5 many TRBV27 TRBD1
CASSLAEGEYEQYF TGTGCCAGCAGCCTAGCCGAGGGGGAGTACGAGCAGTACTTC TRBJ2-7 . TRBV7-6 .
CSARDRDTYNEQFF TGCAGTGCTAGGGACAGGGACACCTACAATGAGCAGTTCTTC TRBJ2-1 many TRBV20-1 TRBD1
CASSAPGTEANYGYTF TGTGCCAGCAGCGCCCCCGGGACCGAAGCTAACTATGGCTACACCTTC TRBJ1-2 few TRBV11-2 .
CASSLELARNTGELFF TGTGCCAGCAGCTTAGAACTAGCAAGGAACACCGGGGAGCTGTTTTTT TRBJ2-2 few TRBV7-8 .
CASSHSGRPYNEQFF TGTGCCAGCAGTCATAGCGGGAGACCCTACAATGAGCAGTTCTTC TRBJ2-1 many TRBV12-3/TRBV12-4 TRBD2
CASSQKFGDRVTNTEAFF TGTGCCAGCAGCCAGAAGTTCGGGGACAGGGTGACGAACACTGAAGCTTTCTTT TRBJ1-1 few TRBV14 TRBD1
CASSLQTSYNEQFF TGTGCCAGCAGTCTCCAGACTAGTTACAATGAGCAGTTCTTC TRBJ2-1 . TRBV27 .